This T cell receptor beta chain was sequenced during a study of blood T cells in healthy people across ages. The CDR3 sequence is 13 residues long. Trimming took off 3 bases at V and 6 bases at J, with 9 bases between the two ends. The germline CDR1 and CDR2 sequences are MNHEY and SMNVEV (reference sequence). A second PCR of roughly 7 to 11 cycles used a sample-barcoded 5' primer and a J-beta primer mix. MiXCR, run by TCRdb on the 5' RACE reads, gives a single entry per CDR3 protein. The repertoire consists of 800,000 or so distinct CDR3 sequences, with 25% occurring once and the leading ten covering 3% to 4.5%. Comments on this clonotype: The target antigen is unknown.

Study results and caveats: The study found more naive CD4+ cells and higher diversity in long-lived than aged donors. Using unsorted PBMCs precluded a conclusive naive versus antigen-experienced comparison.

These same records also appear under a second study, on T cells of mothers and their children. As that study records: None of the identified T cell clones proved to be persistent microchimeric clones.

The sequencing sample was made of blood. The chain carries TRBV27 and TRBJ2-1; TRBD2 might be the D (6 bases). The source is a boy younger than 18 in good health. The CDR3 DNA reads as TGTGCCAGCAGTTTCAGGCGGGGCAATGAGCAGTTCTTC. Protein: CASSFRRGNEQFF.